This TCR beta chain was sequenced during a study of shared clonotypes between healthy human individuals. Findings and caveats of the study: Only blood underwent sampling, and tissue repertoires likely differ. Incomplete sequencing of sorted subsets was indicated by rarefaction despite large depth. Memory subsets generally showed lower estimated richness than naive subsets.

Participating donors were healthy, HIV-negative adults free of recent acute infections or vaccinations. Turning to this clone: Antigen: not known.

Sequencing used immunoSEQ multiplex PCR; TCRdb keeps in-frame clones, though not all of them. The table lists more than 1,200,000 clones, 97% to 99% of them singletons. V was pared by 4 bases and J by 6 bases, with 10 bases of the junction left unmatched. The CDR3 totals 16 residues. Germline V gene lookup returns CDR1 MDHEN and CDR2 SYDVKM. This chain uses TRBV28 with TRBJ2-1; TRBD2 agrees at 9 bases. The specimen was naive CD4+ T cells sorted from blood. The subset was: CD45RA+ positively selected. The TCR originated in a man aged 25 to 45 in good health. CDR3 in DNA: TGTGCCAGCAGTTCGGGGGCGGGACTAGCCCTCAATGAGCAGTTCTTC. Protein product: CASSSGAGLALNEQFF. Combining the CDR3 with reference TRBV28 and TRBJ2-1 gives the whole variable domain DVKVTQSSRYLVKRTGEKVFLECVQDMDHENMFWYRQDPGLGLRLIYFSYDVKMKEKGDIPEGYSVSREKKERFSLILESASTNQTSMYLCASSSGAGLALNEQFFGPGTRLTVL.